What follows describes a single TCR beta chain. Approximately 9 milliliters was the volume of peripheral blood drawn from each donor. The data were obtained in a study of blood T cells in healthy people across ages. A sample-barcoded 5' primer and a J-beta primer mix were used in a second PCR of roughly 7 to 11 cycles. Each cDNA molecule, via a template-switch adaptor with 12 random nucleotides, was tagged. MiXCR was run by TCRdb on the 5' RACE reads, yielding one entry per CDR3 protein. The sample has around 650,000 distinct CDR3 sequences, roughly 32% seen once. The V end lost 3 bases, the J end lost 1 base, and 12 bases lay between the germline ends. In germline, CDR1 is PRHDT, CDR2 FYEKMQ (reference sequence). This CDR3 has 15 residues.

The receptor's source is a woman older than 75 in good health. The chain combines TRBV13 with TRBJ1-1; D is perhaps TRBD1 (6 bases). The sample taken for sequencing was blood. The CDR3 here is CASSFITGQNTEAFF. For the CDR3, the DNA is TGTGCCAGCAGCTTTATCACAGGGCAGAACACTGAAGCTTTCTTT. The complete variable domain, with remaining parts taken from reference TRBV13 and TRBJ1-1, reads AAGVIQSPRHLIKEKRETATLKCYPIPRHDTVYWYQQGPGQDPQFLISFYEKMQSDKGSIPDRFSAQQFSDYHSELNMSSLELGDSALYFCASSFITGQNTEAFFGQGTRLTVV.